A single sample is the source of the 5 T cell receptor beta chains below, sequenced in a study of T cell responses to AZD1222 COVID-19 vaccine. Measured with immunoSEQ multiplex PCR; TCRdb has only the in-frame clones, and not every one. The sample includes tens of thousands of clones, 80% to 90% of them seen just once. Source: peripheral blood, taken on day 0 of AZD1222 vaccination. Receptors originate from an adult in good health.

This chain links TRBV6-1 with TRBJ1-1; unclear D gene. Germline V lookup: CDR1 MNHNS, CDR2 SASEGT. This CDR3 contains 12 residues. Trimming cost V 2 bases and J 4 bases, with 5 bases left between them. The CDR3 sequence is CASSELGTEAFF. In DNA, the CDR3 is TGTGCCAGCAGTGAACTTGGCACTGAAGCTTTCTTT.

The CDR3 region is CASSLVSTEAFF. The CDR3 nucleotides are TGTGCCAGCAGCTTAGTATCCACTGAAGCTTTCTTT. J is TRBJ1-1 and V is TRBV7-9, with D hard to call. Germline values: CDR1 SEHNR, CDR2 FQNEAQ (reference sequence). V lost 1 base, J lost 4 bases, and 4 bases lay in between. This CDR3 is 12 amino acids long.

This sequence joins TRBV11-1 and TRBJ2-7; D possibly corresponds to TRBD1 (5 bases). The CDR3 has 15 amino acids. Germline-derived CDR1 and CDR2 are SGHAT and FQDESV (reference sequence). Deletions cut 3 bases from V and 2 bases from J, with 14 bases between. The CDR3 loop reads CASSLDQTETYEQYF. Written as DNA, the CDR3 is TGTGCCAGCAGCTTGGATCAGACAGAGACCTACGAGCAGTACTTC.

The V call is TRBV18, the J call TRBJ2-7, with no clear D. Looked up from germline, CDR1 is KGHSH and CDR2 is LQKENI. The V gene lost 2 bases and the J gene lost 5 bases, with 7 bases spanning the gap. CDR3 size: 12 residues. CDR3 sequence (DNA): TGTGCCAGCTCACCAAAAGGTCACGAGCAGTACTTC. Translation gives CASSPKGHEQYF.

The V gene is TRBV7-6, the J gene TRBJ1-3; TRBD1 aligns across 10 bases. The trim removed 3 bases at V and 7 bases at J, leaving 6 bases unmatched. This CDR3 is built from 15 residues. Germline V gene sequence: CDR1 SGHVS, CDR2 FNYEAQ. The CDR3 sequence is CASSFSGTGENTIYF. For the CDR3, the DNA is TGTGCCAGCAGCTTCTCCGGGACAGGGGAGAACACCATATATTTT.